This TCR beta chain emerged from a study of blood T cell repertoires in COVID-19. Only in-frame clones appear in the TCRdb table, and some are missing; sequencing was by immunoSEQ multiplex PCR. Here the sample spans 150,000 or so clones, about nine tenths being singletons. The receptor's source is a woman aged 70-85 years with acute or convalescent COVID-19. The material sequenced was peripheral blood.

The CDR3 region has the DNA TGTGCCAGCAGCTCGCCGCGGACACCGAACACCGGGGAGCTGTTTTTT. Residues: CASSSPRTPNTGELFF. The rearrangement uses TRBV27 and TRBJ2-2; maybe TRBD1 (5 bases). The CDR3 extends over 16 amino acids. From germline, CDR1 is MNHEY and CDR2 SMNVEV (reference sequence). Trimming took off 6 bases at V and 0 bases at J, with 14 bases between the two ends.